These 17 T cell receptor beta chains were sequenced from one sample in a study of CD8 T cells in ankylosing spondylitis. Each CDR3 protein gets one entry after TCRdb re-called the 5' RACE reads with MiXCR. The sample consists of approximately 140,000 distinct CDR3 sequences, under 55% of them appearing once. The sequenced sample consisted of synovial fluid, either unsorted or a sorted T cell fraction (not recorded which). The source of these receptors is a male donor with ankylosing spondylitis.

The V and J genes are TRBV7-8 and TRBJ1-5, with unresolved D. CDR1 SGHVS and CDR2 FQNEAQ come from the germline V gene. V was trimmed by 5 bases and J by 0 bases, leaving 11 bases between them. CDR3 length equals 15 residues. The CDR3 here is CASSPHGRSNQPQHF. The CDR3 DNA follows: TGTGCCAGCAGCCCCCACGGGCGTAGCAATCAGCCCCAGCATTTT.

The chain joins TRBV27 to TRBJ1-1; 9 bases agree with TRBD1. Germline loops: CDR1 MNHEY, CDR2 SMNVEV (reference sequence). After removal of 5 bases from V and 0 bases from J, the junction contained 4 bases not matched to a gene. The CDR3 sequence is 15 residues long. The CDR3 DNA is TGTGCCAGCAGTCTCCACAGGGGGCTGAACACTGAAGCTTTCTTT. Protein: CASSLHRGLNTEAFF.

The V call is TRBV12-3 or TRBV12-4, the J call TRBJ2-1; TRBD2 matches 8 bases. V shed 4 bases and J 3 bases; nucleotides not matched to a gene: 17. The CDR3 contains 19 residues. The CDR3: CASSSASGSGTLGYNEQFF. The CDR3 coding sequence is TGTGCCAGCAGTTCCGCAAGCGGGAGTGGAACCTTGGGCTACAATGAGCAGTTCTTC.

The chain is built from TRBV20-1 and TRBJ1-1, with TRBD1 as a possible D gene (5 bases). Germline-derived CDR1 and CDR2 are DFQATT and SNEGSKA (reference sequence). The CDR3 extends over 13 amino acids. Trimming left V 7 bases short and J 4 bases short, with 16 bases between. CDR3 sequence: CSVSGGRVTEAFF. The CDR3 bases are TGCAGTGTCAGCGGGGGGAGGGTCACTGAAGCTTTCTTT.

The V gene is TRBV21-1, the J gene TRBJ2-1. TRBV21-1 is labeled a pseudogene. CDR3 size: 15 residues. The CDR3 region is CASSKDPSSYNEQFF. The CDR3 DNA is TGTGCCAGCAGCAAAGATCCGAGCTCCTACAATGAGCAGTTCTTC.

As concerns this clonotype: The junction departs from germline at one end; a sequencing error may be responsible. The V and J genes are TRBV2 and TRBJ2-1; tentatively, D is TRBD1 or TRBD2 (6 bases each). This CDR3 contains 19 residues. In germline, CDR1 is SNHLY, CDR2 FYNNEI. CDR3 loop: CACSQGGTGWLALYNEQFF. CDR3 bases: TGTGCCTGCAGTCAAGGGGGGACCGGGTGGCTAGCCCTTTACAATGAGCAGTTCTTC.

The chain recombines TRBV7-3 with TRBJ2-2; 8 bases line up with TRBD2. Germline V gene lookup returns CDR1 SGHTA and CDR2 FQGTGA. Trimming took 2 bases from V and 5 from J; bases not matched to a gene: 16. This CDR3 comprises 19 residues. CDR3 DNA sequence: TGTGCCAGCAGCTTACCCGTACCGGGACTAGAGGGAAGTACCGGGGAGCTGTTTTTT. Translated: CASSLPVPGLEGSTGELFF.

This sequence joins TRBV5-1 and TRBJ1-1, with TRBD1 matching 8 bases. V gave up 3 bases and J gave up 1 base; unmatched junction bases: 2. The CDR3 length is 14 residues. Germline CDR1 reads SGHRS; CDR2 reads YFSETQ. The CDR3 reads CASSWTGSNTEAFF. CDR3 bases: TGCGCCAGCAGCTGGACAGGGTCGAACACTGAAGCTTTCTTT.

The chain uses TRBV12-3 or TRBV12-4 and TRBJ2-4; D is ambiguous. There are 14 residues in the CDR3. V was shortened by 6 bases and J by 8 bases, with 17 bases between the two germline ends. The CDR3 loop reads CASSLDNPLDIQYF. Written as DNA, the CDR3 is TGTGCCAGCAGCCTTGACAATCCCCTAGACATTCAGTACTTC.

This clonotype was recorded many times. The gene calls are TRBV5-1 and TRBJ2-5, with TRBD1 identical over 9 bases. The CDR3 covers 14 residues. Germline V CDR1 and CDR2: SGHRS, YFSETQ. Losses at the gene ends were 4 bases for V and 2 bases for J; bases not matched to a gene: 3. CDR3 amino acids: CASSAGQGQETQYF. The CDR3 DNA sequence: TGCGCCAGCAGCGCCGGACAGGGGCAAGAGACCCAGTACTTC.

This clonotype was seen only a few times. The gene calls are TRBV12-3 or TRBV12-4 and TRBJ2-2; D not certain. CDR3 length: 13 residues. V lost 1 base, J lost 7 bases, and 7 bases lay in between. The CDR3 loop reads CASSLVGSGELFF. The CDR3 region has the DNA TGTGCCAGCAGTTTAGTTGGAAGCGGGGAGCTGTTTTTT.

The chain combines TRBV27 with TRBJ1-2, with D perhaps TRBD1 (6 bases). There are 14 residues in the CDR3. V was pared by 4 bases and J by 4 bases, with 13 bases between. Germline values: CDR1 MNHEY, CDR2 SMNVEV (reference sequence). The DNA for the CDR3 is TGTGCCAGCAGTTCGTCCGGGGGCTTCTATGGCTACACCTTC. It is translated as CASSSSGGFYGYTF.

This rearrangement joins TRBV3-1 to TRBJ2-3; 9 nucleotides agree with TRBD2. Germline CDR1 reads LGHDT; CDR2 reads YNNKEL (reference sequence). This CDR3 comprises 17 residues. The junction had 7 bases not matched to a gene; V was cut back by 0 bases and J by 3 bases. CDR3 sequence (DNA): TGTGCCAGCAGCCAAGAGGCGGGACTAGCTTTTACAGATACGCAGTATTTT. Its protein product is CASSQEAGLAFTDTQYF.

As concerns this clonotype: A much larger clone differs by one base, so this may be a read error. V is TRBV4-1 and J is TRBJ1-1; D call uncertain. CDR1 is MGHRA and CDR2 is YSYEKL in the germline V gene. The germline V and J ends were trimmed by 1 base and 0 bases, with 6 bases remaining between them. The length of the CDR3 is 14 residues. DNA for the CDR3: TGCGCCAGCAGCCAAGCCAGCATGAACACTGAAGCTTTCTTT. Translating gives CASSQASMNTEAFF.

This clonotype was picked up a small number of times. The chain is built from TRBV4-1 and TRBJ2-5, with D possibly being TRBD1 or TRBD2 (5 bases each). Germline V CDR1 and CDR2: MGHRA, YSYEKL. V was pared by 6 bases and J by 5 bases, with 19 bases between. The CDR3 extends over 15 amino acids. The chain's CDR3 is CASRPGTGDVETQYF. The CDR3 nucleotides read TGCGCCAGCAGACCCGGGACCGGGGATGTGGAGACCCAGTACTTC.

The CDR3 sequence: CASSSWTRGNEQFF. CDR3 DNA sequence: TGTGCCAGCAGTTCCTGGACCCGGGGGAATGAGCAGTTCTTC. The chain combines TRBV28 with TRBJ2-1; perhaps TRBD2 as D (6 bases). This CDR3 has 14 amino acids. Germline V gene sequence: CDR1 MDHEN, CDR2 SYDVKM. Trimming stripped 4 bases from V and 7 bases from J, with 14 bases between.

This clonotype was detected a few times. The V and J genes are TRBV12-3 or TRBV12-4 and TRBJ2-1, with TRBD2 matching over 12 bases. The CDR3 length is 18 residues. Trimming cost V 6 bases and J 6 bases; bases outside gene matches: 15. CDR3 coding DNA: TGTGCCAGCAGCCCCTGGGCTAGCGGGGGGGCCCGGTCCAATGAGCAGTTCTTC. Its translation is CASSPWASGGARSNEQFF.